What follows describes a single TCR beta chain. Its specificity is unknown. The data stem from a study of circulating and synovial CD4+ cells in juvenile arthritis. Study results and limitations: Measured synovium overlap likely understates the true shared repertoire. Compared with bulk blood, circulating pathogenic-like lymphocytes shared substantially more CDR3 sequences with synovial T cells. Some such blood samples were as oligoclonal as synovium. Bulk blood CD4 samples held at least an order of magnitude more or fewer genomes than CPL.

The CDR3 spans 16 residues. Per the germline V gene, CDR1 is SGHRS and CDR2 is YFSETQ. Trimming took 7 bases from V and 5 from J, leaving 24 bases between them. This table comes from immunoSEQ multiplex PCR, and its TCRdb copy is limited to in-frame clones, with some not included. The repertoire includes around 32,000 clones, about 95% of them detected once, and about 0.61% sits in the top ten. Sequenced: CD4+ T cells from blood. The sequence derives from a human donor with juvenile idiopathic arthritis. The chain is built from TRBV5-1 and TRBJ2-5; a possible D gene is TRBD1 (5 bases). As DNA, the CDR3 is TGCGCCAGCCAGCTAGGGGCCGCCCGGATAGAGGAGACCCAGTACTTC. Amino acids: CASQLGAARIEETQYF.